The 21 T cell receptor beta chains presented below share a single source sample, sequenced in a study of T cells in Graves' hyperthyroidism and ophthalmopathy. From RNA transcripts, TCR beta CDR3 regions were amplified. Using the HTBI primer set, a first-round RT-PCR was run on the TCR CDR3. TCRdb called the multiplex PCR reads again in MiXCR, with one record for every CDR3 protein. The sample includes around 340,000 distinct CDR3 sequences, approximately 18% of them seen just once. Material: blood. Receptor source: a woman in her twenties or thirties with Graves' hyperthyroidism that later progressed to Graves' ophthalmopathy.

This chain links TRBV29-1 with TRBJ1-1; no reliable D call. Germline V lookup: CDR1 SQVTM, CDR2 ANQGSEA. V lost 1 base and J lost 7, with 10 bases in between. The CDR3 length is 12 residues. CDR3 nucleotides: TGCAGCGTTGAAGGGATGGCAGGTGAAGCTTTCTTT. This gives the protein CSVEGMAGEAFF.

This clonotype was seen a few times. This sequence joins TRBV5-1 and TRBJ1-3; 7 positions agree with TRBD1. Germline CDR1 and CDR2: SGHRS and YFSETQ. With V trimmed by 3 bases and J by 0 bases, 6 bases remained unmatched. The CDR3 is 16 amino acids. CDR3 in DNA: TGCGCCAGCAGCTGGGGACAGTTCTTCTCTGGAAACACCATATATTTT. This gives the protein CASSWGQFFSGNTIYF.

The chain links TRBV5-4 to TRBJ2-3; no reliable D call. V lost 4 bases, J lost 0 bases, and 15 bases lay in between. The germline V gene encodes CDR1 SGHNT and CDR2 YYREEE (reference sequence). The CDR3 is made up of 16 amino acids. Here the CDR3 reads CASSGGMGLSTDTQYF. For the CDR3, the DNA is TGTGCCAGCAGCGGTGGTATGGGATTGAGCACAGATACGCAGTATTTT.

The rearrangement uses TRBV5-5 and TRBJ2-1, with TRBD2 matching 9 bases. The germline gives CDR1 SGHKS, CDR2 YYEKEE (reference sequence). V shed 7 bases and J 10 bases; nucleotides not matched to a gene: 9. The CDR3 loop spans 13 amino acids. The CDR3 loop is CASEAGGPGEQFF. Written as DNA, the CDR3 is TGTGCCAGCGAGGCGGGAGGGCCGGGGGAGCAGTTCTTC.

CDR3 DNA sequence: TGTGCCAGCAGCTTAGTAGCGGGACAATACCCAGATACGCAGTATTTT. This encodes CASSLVAGQYPDTQYF. The J gene is TRBJ2-3, the V gene TRBV11-2, with TRBD2 matching over 8 bases. Trimming removed 1 base from V and 4 bases from J; junction bases left unmatched: 7. The CDR3 totals 16 residues. Germline CDR1 and CDR2: SGHAT and FQNNGV.

This clonotype was counted many times. The chain combines TRBV20-1 with TRBJ2-3, with 12 nucleotides matching TRBD2. This CDR3 contains 15 residues. Germline V gene lookup returns CDR1 DFQATT and CDR2 SNEGSKA (reference sequence). V lost 0 bases and J lost 9; bases outside the gene matches: 7. The DNA of the CDR3 is TGCAGTGCTAGAGATCTCCTAGCGGGAGGGCAAACGCAGTATTTT. Protein: CSARDLLAGGQTQYF.

The gene calls are TRBV6-5 and TRBJ2-7; D not certain. The germline CDR1 and CDR2 sequences are MNHEY and SVGAGI. The ends were cut back, 0 bases at V and 1 base at J, with 4 bases in the middle. The CDR3 sequence is 13 residues long. The DNA of the CDR3 is TGTGCCAGCAGTTACTCGTCTTCCTACGAGCAGTACTTC. This encodes CASSYSSSYEQYF.

The rearrangement joins TRBV27 to TRBJ1-2; 8 positions agree with TRBD1. Germline V CDR1 and CDR2: MNHEY, SMNVEV (reference sequence). The CDR3 has 14 amino acids. J lost 3 bases, V lost 6 bases, and 6 bases had no gene match. The CDR3 nucleotides are TGTGCCAGCAGCCACACGGGACAGGACTATGGCTACACCTTC. This encodes CASSHTGQDYGYTF.

The rearrangement joins TRBV6-2 or TRBV6-3 to TRBJ2-3; TRBD2 is a possible D gene (7 bases). V was pared by 0 bases and J by 5 bases, with 18 bases between. The germline V gene encodes CDR1 MNHEY and CDR2 SVGEGT. The CDR3 loop spans 17 amino acids. The CDR3 sequence is CASSYSLAGASGDTQYF. CDR3 bases: TGTGCCAGCAGTTACTCGTTGGCGGGGGCTTCGGGAGATACGCAGTATTTT.

There are many counts of this clonotype. J is TRBJ1-1 and V is TRBV3-1; no clear D gene. Germline lookup yields CDR1 LGHDT and CDR2 YNNKEL (reference sequence). The CDR3 contains 13 residues. V shed 1 base and J shed 0 bases, with 3 bases lying between them. The CDR3 loop is CASSQVMNTEAFF. The CDR3 DNA sequence: TGTGCCAGCAGCCAAGTGATGAACACTGAAGCTTTCTTT. Full variable domain (outside the CDR3, taken from reference TRBV3-1 and TRBJ1-1): DTAVSQTPKYLVTQMGNDKSIKCEQNLGHDTMYWYKQDSKKFLKIMFSYNNKELIINETVPNRFSPKSPDKAHLNLHINSLELGDSAVYFCASSQVMNTEAFFGQGTRLTVV.

V usage is TRBV6-2 or TRBV6-3 and J usage is TRBJ2-2; D is undetermined. CDR1 and CDR2 from the germline V gene are MNHEY and SVGEGT. This CDR3 has 15 residues. The V end was cut by 7 bases, the J end by 0 bases, with 12 bases between. The CDR3 bases are TGTGCCAGCAAAGGCAGGACCGCGAACACCGGGGAGCTGTTTTTT. Encoded protein: CASKGRTANTGELFF.

This clonotype was found many times. The chain combines TRBV12-3 or TRBV12-4 with TRBJ2-1; perhaps TRBD1 as D (6 bases). CDR3 size: 12 residues. Trimming pared 0 bases from V and 10 bases from J, leaving 7 bases between. The CDR3 nucleotides are TGTGCCAGCAGTTTAGCGGACAGCGAGCAGTTCTTC. Translated: CASSLADSEQFF.

There are many counts of this clonotype. This chain links TRBV10-2 with TRBJ2-5, with TRBD2 matching 12 bases. Germline V CDR1 and CDR2: WSHSY, SAAADI. CDR3 size: 13 residues. The V gene end was trimmed by 6 bases and the J gene end by 10 bases; junction bases not matched to a gene: 6. CDR3 nucleotides: TGCGCCAGCAGGGCTAGCGGGAGGGCCGACCAGTACTTC. Amino acid sequence: CASRASGRADQYF.

This clonotype appeared a few times. The chain carries TRBV5-1 and TRBJ1-3; D is perhaps TRBD1 (5 bases). The V end lost 0 bases, the J end lost 9 bases, and 10 bases lay between the germline ends. Germline values: CDR1 SGHRS, CDR2 YFSETQ. The CDR3 is made up of 13 amino acids. The CDR3 protein is CASSLVPGGTIYF. Written as DNA, the CDR3 is TGCGCCAGCAGCTTGGTTCCGGGGGGCACCATATATTTT.

With regard to this clonotype: A much larger clone differs by one base, so this may be a read error. The gene calls are TRBV12-3 or TRBV12-4 and TRBJ2-5; 10 bases align to TRBD2. The CDR3 totals 15 residues. With V trimmed by 5 bases and J by 7 bases, 10 bases remained unmatched. CDR3 residues: CASSPITSGTGTQYF. The CDR3 DNA reads TGTGCCAGCAGTCCCATTACTAGCGGGACAGGGACCCAGTACTTC.

This clonotype was counted a few times. The rearrangement links TRBV4-1 to TRBJ1-2; a possible D gene is TRBD1 (6 bases). CDR1 MGHRA and CDR2 YSYEKL come from the germline V gene. The CDR3 is made up of 15 amino acids. The ends were cut back, 2 bases at V and 2 bases at J, with 12 bases in the middle. The CDR3 DNA is TGCGCCAGCAGCCAACCAGGGGAGAAGAACTATGGCTACACCTTC. Translated: CASSQPGEKNYGYTF.

The chain employs TRBV10-3 and TRBJ1-2, with D perhaps matching TRBD1 (6 bases). The germline gives CDR1 ENHRY, CDR2 SYGVKD. This CDR3 is 14 amino acids long. V was pared by 10 bases and J by 9 bases, with 24 bases between. The CDR3 region is CASSSSGTRVSYTF. For the CDR3, the DNA is TGTGCCAGCAGCTCTTCCGGGACAAGAGTTAGCTACACCTTC.

This clonotype was observed many times. The chain joins TRBV18 to TRBJ2-5; D is unresolved. V dropped 6 bases and J dropped 2 bases, with 7 bases sitting between them. The CDR3 is made up of 12 amino acids. The V gene's germline CDR1 is KGHSH and CDR2 LQKENI. CDR3 in amino acids: CASSPIQETQYF. The CDR3 region has the DNA TGTGCCAGCTCCCCAATACAAGAGACCCAGTACTTC.

Ten or more counts support this clonotype. The chain joins TRBV7-2 to TRBJ2-3; D gene unclear. V lost 8 bases, J lost 4 bases, and 10 bases lay in between. Per the germline V gene, CDR1 is SGHTA and CDR2 is FQGNSA. The CDR3 runs 12 residues. The CDR3 sequence: CASGLTSDTQYF. The CDR3 DNA reads TGTGCCAGCGGCCTAACCTCAGATACGCAGTATTTT.

About this clonotype: A much larger clone is a single base away; this may be a read error. The limits of the CDR3 on the DNA are not certain, so only TCRdb's listed CDR3 is given. This chain uses TRBV4-1 with TRBJ1-2; the D call in the table, TRBD1, was not verified against the DNA. The CDR3 is 17 residues long, ends included. Germline CDR1 reads MGHRA; CDR2 reads YSYEKL. Here the CDR3 reads CASSQDLRPGQSYGCTF.

This clonotype turned up a few times. This chain links TRBV29-1 with TRBJ2-3; TRBD2 matches at 7 bases. The CDR3 consists of 14 residues. The germline V gene encodes CDR1 SQVTM and CDR2 ANQGSEA. J lost 0 bases, V lost 7 bases, and 7 bases had no gene match. The CDR3 region has the DNA TGCAGCGCCGCGGCGGGGGTAAGCACAGATACGCAGTATTTT. It yields the protein CSAAAGVSTDTQYF.